The 5 T cell receptor beta chains given below trace back to one sample, sequenced in a study of blood T cell repertoires in COVID-19. Clones were sequenced by immunoSEQ multiplex PCR, and TCRdb holds only the in-frame ones, with some missing. The sample consists of over 200,000 clones, 87% of them appearing once. The sample consisted of PBMCs or T cells enriched from blood (not recorded which). These receptor sequences come from a man aged 30 to 45 who had recovered from COVID-19.

The gene calls are TRBV28 and TRBJ2-3, with 8 bases fitting TRBD2. The V and J ends lost 11 bases and 3 bases, in that order; junction bases with no gene match: 7. Germline-derived CDR1 and CDR2 are MDHEN and SYDVKM. CDR3 length: 13 residues. The CDR3 loop reads CAHGRGWTDTQYF. DNA of the CDR3: TGTGCCCACGGGAGGGGCTGGACAGATACGCAGTATTTT.

The CDR3 here is CATSVGGGTNEKLFF. The CDR3 nucleotides are TGTGCCACCAGCGTAGGGGGGGGAACTAATGAAAAACTGTTTTTT. The chain carries TRBV15 and TRBJ1-4; a possible D gene is TRBD1 (6 bases). Between the trimmed V and J ends, which lost 5 bases and 1 base, there was a span of 11 bases. Per germline, CDR1 LNHNV and CDR2 YYDKDF (reference sequence). The CDR3 has 15 amino acids. Full variable domain (missing parts from reference TRBV15 and TRBJ1-4): DAMVIQNPRYQVTQFGKPVTLSCSQTLNHNVMYWYQQKSSQAPKLLFHYYDKDFNNEADTPDNFQSRRPNTSFCFLDIRSPGLGDTAMYLCATSVGGGTNEKLFFGSGTQLSVL.

The V gene is TRBV6-4, the J gene TRBJ2-4; D might be TRBD1 (6 bases). V lost 0 bases, J lost 2 bases, and 11 bases lay in between. The CDR3 is 16 residues long. CDR1 is MRHNA and CDR2 is SNTAGT in the germline V gene. In DNA, the CDR3 is TGTGCCAGCAGTGACTCGAGGGACATACCCAAAAACATTCAGTACTTC. It translates to CASSDSRDIPKNIQYF.

This chain uses TRBV28 with TRBJ1-2; D is uncertain. The CDR3 is 12 amino acids. V lost 3 bases to trimming and J lost 7 bases, with 9 bases between them. From germline, CDR1 is MDHEN and CDR2 SYDVKM. For the CDR3, the DNA is TGTGCCAGCAGTTTGGGAGGCTCTGGCTACACCTTC. Amino acids: CASSLGGSGYTF.

The CDR3 loop is CASSFDLAGLSYEQYF. The CDR3, as DNA: TGTGCCAGCAGTTTCGACCTAGCGGGCCTCTCCTACGAGCAGTACTTC. The rearrangement uses TRBV28 and TRBJ2-7; 8 bases map to TRBD2. The CDR3 covers 16 residues. V shed 3 bases, J shed 0 bases, and the junction held 7 bases outside the gene matches. Per the germline V gene, CDR1 is MDHEN and CDR2 is SYDVKM.